This T cell receptor beta chain was identified during a study of shared clonotypes between healthy human individuals. Overall study results and limits: Memory subsets generally showed smaller estimated richness than naive subsets did. Naive CD4 clonotypes overlapped across a few donors at roughly 5.1%.

Some clones are missing from TCRdb's copy, which holds only in-frame ones; the method was immunoSEQ multiplex PCR. The table records 1.4 million or so clones, 97% to 99% of them present only once. About this clone: The antigen is unknown. One junction end disagrees with the germline gene, perhaps due to a read error.

This CDR3 is 17 amino acids long. Germline values: CDR1 SSHAT, CDR2 FNYEAQ (reference sequence). This sequence joins TRBV7-7 and TRBJ1-1; D uncertain. Sequenced material: naive CD4+ T cells sorted from blood. Subset here: CD45RA+ positively selected. The receptor was isolated from a man aged 25 to 45 in good health. Here the CDR3 reads CASSNRPASRWNTEAFF. CDR3 nucleotides: TGTGCTAGCAGTAATCGACCGGCCTCTCGGTGGAACACTGAAGCTTTCTTT.